These 9 T cell receptor beta chains were sequenced from one sample in a study of shared clonotypes between healthy human individuals. Sequenced by immunoSEQ multiplex PCR; TCRdb stores in-frame clones only, minus some. The sample shows around 700,000 clones, 74% of them seen only once. Sequencing was performed on memory CD4+ T cells sorted from blood. Subset: CD45RA-negative fraction. These receptors were obtained from a woman aged 30 to 39 in good health.

This chain uses TRBV2 with TRBJ2-2; TRBD1 aligns across 8 bases. Trimming removed 6 bases from V and 7 bases from J; junction bases left unmatched: 7. Germline V gene lookup returns CDR1 SNHLY and CDR2 FYNNEI. This CDR3 spans 14 amino acids. Here the CDR3 DNA reads TGTGCCAGCAGGAGACAGGGGAACGGCGGGGAGCTGTTTTTT. This gives the protein CASRRQGNGGELFF.

In regard to this clone: The same CDR3 arises from other DNA sequences in this sample as well. The chain is built from TRBV7-2 and TRBJ2-1; 14 bases map to TRBD2. The CDR3 sequence is 14 residues long. J gave up 9 bases and V 5 bases, and 3 bases lay outside the gene matches. Germline CDR1 and CDR2: SGHTA and FQGNSA. The CDR3 here is CASSLGLAGGEQFF. The CDR3 DNA reads TGTGCCAGCAGCCTAGGACTAGCGGGAGGTGAGCAGTTCTTC.

The V and J genes are TRBV7-8 and TRBJ2-7, with 14 bases aligning to TRBD2. Germline values: CDR1 SGHVS, CDR2 FQNEAQ. Trimming cost V 1 base and J 5 bases; bases outside gene matches: 10. The CDR3 consists of 18 residues. This CDR3 is CASSLEGLAGVSRHEQYF. The DNA of the CDR3 is TGTGCCAGCAGCTTAGAGGGACTAGCGGGAGTGAGTAGGCACGAGCAGTACTTC.

This clone was counted a single time. The chain is built from TRBV5-1 and TRBJ2-7, with TRBD1 matching 10 bases. V lost 3 bases to trimming and J lost 2 bases; unmatched junction nucleotides: 5. Germline values: CDR1 SGHRS, CDR2 YFSETQ. The CDR3 has 15 amino acids. CDR3 residues: CASSSRDRGTYEQYF. In DNA, the CDR3 is TGCGCCAGCAGCTCCCGGGACAGGGGAACCTACGAGCAGTACTTC.

The chain uses TRBV19 and TRBJ2-5; 9 bases are a match to TRBD1. The V segment lost 10 bases and the J segment 3 bases; nucleotides outside the gene matches: 3. CDR3 length equals 12 residues. Germline V gives CDR1 LNHDA, CDR2 SQIVND (reference sequence). DNA of the CDR3: TGTGCCACCCGGGACAGGGAAGAGACCCAGTACTTC. Its translation: CATRDREETQYF.

The chain combines TRBV4-2 with TRBJ2-2; perhaps TRBD2 as D (5 bases). The CDR3 is made up of 16 amino acids. V shed 1 base and J shed 0 bases, with 9 bases lying between them. Per germline, CDR1 LGHNA and CDR2 YNFKEQ. The chain's CDR3 is CASSQARATNTGELFF. DNA of the CDR3: TGTGCCAGCAGCCAAGCGAGGGCAACGAACACCGGGGAGCTGTTTTTT.

The V gene is TRBV10-2, the J gene TRBJ1-5, with TRBD1 identical over 7 bases. The germline V gene encodes CDR1 WSHSY and CDR2 SAAADI. The trim removed 2 bases at V and 6 bases at J, leaving 7 bases unmatched. This CDR3 is 15 amino acids long. The CDR3 spells CASSEGAGGRQPQHF. CDR3 nucleotides: TGCGCCAGCAGTGAGGGCGCAGGGGGTCGTCAGCCCCAGCATTTT.

The V call is TRBV19, the J call TRBJ2-2; D call uncertain. V dropped 5 bases and J dropped 7 bases, with 17 bases sitting between them. This CDR3 is 15 amino acids long. Germline values: CDR1 LNHDA, CDR2 SQIVND (reference sequence). CDR3 DNA: TGTGCCAGTAGTGCATACCCTGAGAAGGGCGGGGAGCTGTTTTTT. Protein sequence: CASSAYPEKGGELFF.

The gene calls are TRBV30 and TRBJ2-1; D possibly corresponds to TRBD2 (5 bases). The CDR3 contains 15 residues. In germline, CDR1 is GTSNPN, CDR2 SVGIG (reference sequence). The V and J ends lost 0 bases and 4 bases respectively, with 13 bases between them. The CDR3 nucleotides read TGTGCCTGGAGTGTACGGAATAGCGAATACAATGAGCAGTTCTTC. Amino acids: CAWSVRNSEYNEQFF.